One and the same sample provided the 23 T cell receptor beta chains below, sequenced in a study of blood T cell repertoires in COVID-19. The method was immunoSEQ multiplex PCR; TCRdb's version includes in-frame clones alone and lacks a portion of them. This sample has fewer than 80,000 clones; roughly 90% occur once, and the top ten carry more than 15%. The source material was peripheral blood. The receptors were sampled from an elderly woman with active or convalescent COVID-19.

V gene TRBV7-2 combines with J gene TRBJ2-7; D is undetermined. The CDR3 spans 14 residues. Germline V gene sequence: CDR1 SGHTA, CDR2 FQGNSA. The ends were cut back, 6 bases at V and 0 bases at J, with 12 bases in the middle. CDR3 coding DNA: TGTGCCAGCAGTCGCGGTCCGTCCTCCTACGAGCAGTACTTC. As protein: CASSRGPSSYEQYF.

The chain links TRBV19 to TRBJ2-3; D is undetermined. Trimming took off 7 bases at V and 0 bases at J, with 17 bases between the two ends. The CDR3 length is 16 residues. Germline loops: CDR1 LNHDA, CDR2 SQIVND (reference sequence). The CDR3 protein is CASKPLRQASTDTQYF. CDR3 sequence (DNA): TGTGCCAGTAAACCCCTTAGGCAGGCGAGCACAGATACGCAGTATTTT.

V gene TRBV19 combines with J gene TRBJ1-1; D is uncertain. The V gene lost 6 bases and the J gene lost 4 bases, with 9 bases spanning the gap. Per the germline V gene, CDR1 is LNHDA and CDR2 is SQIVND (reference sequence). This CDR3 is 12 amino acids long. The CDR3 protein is CASRGGITEAFF. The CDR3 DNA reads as TGTGCCAGTAGAGGCGGTATCACTGAAGCTTTCTTT.

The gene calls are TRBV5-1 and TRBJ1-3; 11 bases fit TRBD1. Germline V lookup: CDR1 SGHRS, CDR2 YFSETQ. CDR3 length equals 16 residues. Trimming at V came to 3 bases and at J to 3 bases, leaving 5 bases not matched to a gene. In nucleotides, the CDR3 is TGCGCCAGCAGCTCTGGACAGGGGGCTAGTGGAAACACCATATATTTT. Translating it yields CASSSGQGASGNTIYF.

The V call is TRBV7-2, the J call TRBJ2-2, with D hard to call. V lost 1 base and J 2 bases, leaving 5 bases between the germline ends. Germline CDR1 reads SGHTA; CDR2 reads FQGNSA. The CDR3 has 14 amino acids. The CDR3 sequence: CASSLVSNTGELFF. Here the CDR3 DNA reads TGTGCCAGCAGCTTAGTCTCCAACACCGGGGAGCTGTTTTTT.

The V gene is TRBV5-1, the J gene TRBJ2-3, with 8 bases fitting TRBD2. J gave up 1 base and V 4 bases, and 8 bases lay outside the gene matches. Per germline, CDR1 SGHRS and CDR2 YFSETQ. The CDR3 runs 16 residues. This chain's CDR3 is CASSRERGRGTDTQYF. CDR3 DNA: TGCGCCAGCAGCCGCGAGCGGGGGAGAGGCACAGATACGCAGTATTTT. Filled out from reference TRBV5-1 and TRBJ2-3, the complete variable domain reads KAGVTQTPRYLIKTRGQQVTLSCSPISGHRSVSWYQQTPGQGLQFLFEYFSETQRNKGNFPGRFSGRQFSNSRSEMNVSTLELGDSALYLCASSRERGRGTDTQYFGPGTRLTVL.

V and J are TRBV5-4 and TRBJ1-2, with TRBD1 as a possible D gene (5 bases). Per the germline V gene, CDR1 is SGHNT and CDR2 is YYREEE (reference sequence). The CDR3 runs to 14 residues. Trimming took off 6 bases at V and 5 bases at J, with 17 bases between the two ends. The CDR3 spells CASTTWLGEYGYTF. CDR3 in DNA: TGTGCCAGCACCACATGGTTAGGGGAATATGGCTACACCTTC.

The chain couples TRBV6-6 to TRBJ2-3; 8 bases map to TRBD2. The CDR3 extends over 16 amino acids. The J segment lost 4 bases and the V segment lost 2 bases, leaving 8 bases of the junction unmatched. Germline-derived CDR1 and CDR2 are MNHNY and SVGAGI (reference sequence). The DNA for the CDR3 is TGTGCCAGCAGTTACGAGGGCGGGGGGTTCGCAGATACGCAGTATTTT. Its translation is CASSYEGGGFADTQYF.

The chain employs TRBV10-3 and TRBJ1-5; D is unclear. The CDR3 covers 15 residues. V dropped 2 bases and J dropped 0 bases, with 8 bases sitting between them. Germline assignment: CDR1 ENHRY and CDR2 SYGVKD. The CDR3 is CAISEARHSNQPQHF. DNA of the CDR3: TGTGCCATCAGTGAGGCCAGACATAGCAATCAGCCCCAGCATTTT.

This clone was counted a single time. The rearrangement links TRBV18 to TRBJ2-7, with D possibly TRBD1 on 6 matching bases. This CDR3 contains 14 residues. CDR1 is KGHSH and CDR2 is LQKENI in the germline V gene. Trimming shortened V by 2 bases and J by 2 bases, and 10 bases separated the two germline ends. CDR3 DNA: TGTGCCAGCTCACCAATGACAGGAGCCTACGAGCAGTACTTC. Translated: CASSPMTGAYEQYF.

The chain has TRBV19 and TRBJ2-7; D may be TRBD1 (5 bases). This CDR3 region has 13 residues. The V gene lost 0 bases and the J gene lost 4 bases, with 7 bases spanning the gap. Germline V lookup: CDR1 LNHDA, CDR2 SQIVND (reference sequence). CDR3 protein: CASSIDTGYEQYF. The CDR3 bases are TGTGCCAGTAGTATAGATACAGGATACGAGCAGTACTTC.

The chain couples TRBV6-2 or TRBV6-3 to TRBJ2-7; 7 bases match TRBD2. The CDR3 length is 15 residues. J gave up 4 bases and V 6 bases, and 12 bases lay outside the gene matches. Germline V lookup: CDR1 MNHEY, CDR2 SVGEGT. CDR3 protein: CASSRGLVWVYEQYF. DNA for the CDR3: TGTGCCAGCAGCAGAGGACTAGTTTGGGTTTACGAGCAGTACTTC.

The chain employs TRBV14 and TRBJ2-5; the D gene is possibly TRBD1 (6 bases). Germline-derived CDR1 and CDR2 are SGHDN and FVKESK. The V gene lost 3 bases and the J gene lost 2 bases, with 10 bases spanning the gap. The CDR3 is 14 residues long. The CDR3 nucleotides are TGTGCCAGCAGCCAGCGGACAGTTCAAGAGACCCAGTACTTC. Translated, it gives CASSQRTVQETQYF.

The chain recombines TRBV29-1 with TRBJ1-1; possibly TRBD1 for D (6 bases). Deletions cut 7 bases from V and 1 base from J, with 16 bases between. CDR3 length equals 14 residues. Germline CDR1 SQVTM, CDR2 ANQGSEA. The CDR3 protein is CSARPGHQNTEAFF. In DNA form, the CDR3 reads TGCAGCGCCCGTCCGGGACACCAGAACACTGAAGCTTTCTTT.

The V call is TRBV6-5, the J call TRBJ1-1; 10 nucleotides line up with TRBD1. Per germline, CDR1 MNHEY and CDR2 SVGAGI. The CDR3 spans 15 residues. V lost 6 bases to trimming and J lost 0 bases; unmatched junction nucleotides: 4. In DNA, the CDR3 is TGTGCCAGCAGGCGGGACAGGGGAATGAACACTGAAGCTTTCTTT. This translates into CASRRDRGMNTEAFF.

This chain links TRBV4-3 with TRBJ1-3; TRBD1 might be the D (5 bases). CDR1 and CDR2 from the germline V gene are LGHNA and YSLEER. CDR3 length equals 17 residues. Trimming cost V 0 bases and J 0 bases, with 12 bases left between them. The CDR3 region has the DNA TGCGCCAGCAGCCAAGAGTGGGGCGCCGACTCTGGAAACACCATATATTTT. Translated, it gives CASSQEWGADSGNTIYF.

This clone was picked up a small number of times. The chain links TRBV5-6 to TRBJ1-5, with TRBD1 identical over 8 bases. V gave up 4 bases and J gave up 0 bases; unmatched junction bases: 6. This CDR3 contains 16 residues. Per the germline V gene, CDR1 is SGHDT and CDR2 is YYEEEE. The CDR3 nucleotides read TGTGCCAGCAGCCGCGGGACAGGTTATAGCAATCAGCCCCAGCATTTT. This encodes CASSRGTGYSNQPQHF.

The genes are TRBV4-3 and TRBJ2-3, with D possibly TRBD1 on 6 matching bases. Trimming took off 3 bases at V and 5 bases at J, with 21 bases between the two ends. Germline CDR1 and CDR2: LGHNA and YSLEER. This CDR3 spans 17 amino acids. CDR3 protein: CASSQDRGLFLGDTQYF. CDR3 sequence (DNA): TGCGCCAGCAGCCAGGACAGAGGGCTGTTTTTAGGAGATACGCAGTATTTT.

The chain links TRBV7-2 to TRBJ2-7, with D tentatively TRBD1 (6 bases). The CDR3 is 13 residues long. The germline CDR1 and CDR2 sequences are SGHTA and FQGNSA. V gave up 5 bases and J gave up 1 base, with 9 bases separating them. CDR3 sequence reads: CASSADRSYEQYF. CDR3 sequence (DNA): TGTGCCAGCAGCGCGGACAGATCCTACGAGCAGTACTTC. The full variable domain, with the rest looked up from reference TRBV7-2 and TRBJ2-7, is GAGVSQSPSNKVTEKGKDVELRCDPISGHTALYWYRQSLGQGLEFLIYFQGNSAPDKSGLPSDRFSAERTGGSVSTLTIQRTQQEDSAVYLCASSADRSYEQYFGPGTRLTVT.

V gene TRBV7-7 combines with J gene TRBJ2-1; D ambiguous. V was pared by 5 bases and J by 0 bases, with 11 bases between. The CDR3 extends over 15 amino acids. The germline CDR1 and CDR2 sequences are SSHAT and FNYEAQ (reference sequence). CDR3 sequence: CASSRTLSSYNEQFF. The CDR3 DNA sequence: TGTGCCAGCAGCCGTACCTTGAGCTCCTACAATGAGCAGTTCTTC.

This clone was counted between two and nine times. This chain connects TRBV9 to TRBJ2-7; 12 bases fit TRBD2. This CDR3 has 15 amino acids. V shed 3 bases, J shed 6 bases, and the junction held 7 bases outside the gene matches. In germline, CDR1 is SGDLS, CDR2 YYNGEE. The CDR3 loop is CASSDPTSGGREQYF. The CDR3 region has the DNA TGTGCCAGCAGCGACCCGACTAGCGGGGGACGCGAGCAGTACTTC.

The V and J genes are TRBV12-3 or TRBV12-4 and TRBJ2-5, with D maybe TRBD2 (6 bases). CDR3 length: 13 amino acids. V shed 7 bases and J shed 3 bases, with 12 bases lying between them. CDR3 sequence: CASTPGLEETQYF. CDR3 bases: TGTGCCAGCACGCCGGGACTGGAAGAGACCCAGTACTTC.

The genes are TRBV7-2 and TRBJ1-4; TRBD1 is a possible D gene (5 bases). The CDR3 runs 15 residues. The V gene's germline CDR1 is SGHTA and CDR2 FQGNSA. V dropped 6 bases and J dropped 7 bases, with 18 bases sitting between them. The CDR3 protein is CASSRSGPGLEKLFF. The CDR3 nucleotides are TGTGCCAGCAGTCGGAGTGGGCCAGGGCTTGAAAAACTGTTTTTT.